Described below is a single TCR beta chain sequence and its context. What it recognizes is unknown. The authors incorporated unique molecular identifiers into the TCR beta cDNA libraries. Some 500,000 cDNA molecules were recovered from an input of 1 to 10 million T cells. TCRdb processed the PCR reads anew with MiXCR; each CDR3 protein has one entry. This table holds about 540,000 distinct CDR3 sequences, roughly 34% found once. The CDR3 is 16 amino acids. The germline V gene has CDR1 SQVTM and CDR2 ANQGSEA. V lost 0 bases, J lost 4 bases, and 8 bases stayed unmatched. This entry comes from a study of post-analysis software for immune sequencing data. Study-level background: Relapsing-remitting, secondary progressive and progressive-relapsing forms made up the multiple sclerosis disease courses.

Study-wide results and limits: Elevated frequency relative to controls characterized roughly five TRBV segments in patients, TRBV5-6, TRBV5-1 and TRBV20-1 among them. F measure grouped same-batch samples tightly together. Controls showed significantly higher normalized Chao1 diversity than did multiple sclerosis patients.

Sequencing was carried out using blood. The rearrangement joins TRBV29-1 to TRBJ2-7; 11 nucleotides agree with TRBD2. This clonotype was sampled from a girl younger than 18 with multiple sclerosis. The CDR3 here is CSVEEGTSGETYEQYF. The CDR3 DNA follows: TGCAGCGTTGAAGAGGGGACTAGCGGTGAGACTTACGAGCAGTACTTC.